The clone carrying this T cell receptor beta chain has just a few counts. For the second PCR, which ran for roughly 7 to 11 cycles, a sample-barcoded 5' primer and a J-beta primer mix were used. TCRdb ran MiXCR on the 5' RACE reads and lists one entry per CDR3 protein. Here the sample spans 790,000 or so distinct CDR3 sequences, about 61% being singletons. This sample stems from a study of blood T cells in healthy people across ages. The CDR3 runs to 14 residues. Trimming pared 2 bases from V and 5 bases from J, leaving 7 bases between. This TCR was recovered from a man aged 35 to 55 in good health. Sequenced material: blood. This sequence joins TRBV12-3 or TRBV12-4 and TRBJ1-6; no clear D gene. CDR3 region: CASSLQGNNSPLHF. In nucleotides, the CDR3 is TGTGCCAGCAGTTTACAAGGAAATAATTCACCCCTCCACTTT.